Each of the 18 T cell receptor beta chains below was sequenced from the same sample in a study of response to subunit inactivated influenza vaccine. TCRdb ran MiXCR on the RT-PCR reads and lists one entry per CDR3 protein. This sample has about 780,000 distinct CDR3 sequences, with less than 20% found just once. This material consisted of PBMCs from blood, taken about 5 days after vaccination. The receptors were gathered from a man aged 45-65 years who received an inactivated influenza vaccine.

This clonotype was found many times. The chain couples TRBV20-1 to TRBJ1-2, with D possibly TRBD1 on 5 matching bases. CDR3 length equals 13 residues. Trimming pared 5 bases from V and 9 bases from J, leaving 19 bases between. Germline CDR1 reads DFQATT; CDR2 reads SNEGSKA (reference sequence). The DNA for the CDR3 is TGCAGTGCTGTCGACAGTAAAAGGTCCAGCTACACCTTC. Protein product: CSAVDSKRSSYTF.

This clonotype was detected many times. The V call is TRBV10-3, the J call TRBJ2-5; D not resolved. Germline V CDR1 and CDR2: ENHRY, SYGVKD. Trimming took off 8 bases at V and 3 bases at J, with 13 bases between the two ends. CDR3 length: 13 amino acids. The CDR3 bases are TGTGCCATCGGTAAAGAACCCAAAGAGACCCAGTACTTC. This encodes CAIGKEPKETQYF.

The rearrangement links TRBV4-3 to TRBJ2-7; D is perhaps TRBD1 (7 bases). The CDR3 has 16 residues. The ends were cut back, 0 bases at V and 7 bases at J, with 19 bases in the middle. Germline V gene data show CDR1 as LGHNA and CDR2 as YSLEER. The CDR3 DNA sequence: TGCGCCAGCAGCCAAGAAGCCAGGGGGGCTCTATGGGAGCAGTACTTC. Its translation is CASSQEARGALWEQYF.

Only a few counts were recorded for this clonotype. This chain joins TRBV27 and TRBJ2-7; no firm D call. The CDR3 totals 13 residues. CDR1 and CDR2 (germline): MNHEY, SMNVEV (reference sequence). The V and J ends lost 6 bases and 0 bases respectively, with 9 bases between them. CDR3 protein: CASRFLSSYEQYF. The CDR3 region has the DNA TGTGCCAGCAGATTTCTGAGCTCCTACGAGCAGTACTTC.

Only a few counts were recorded for this clonotype. This chain links TRBV28 with TRBJ2-1; no clear D. Trimming shortened V by 11 bases and J by 4 bases, and 18 bases separated the two germline ends. Germline V CDR1 and CDR2: MDHEN, SYDVKM. This CDR3 is built from 14 residues. CDR3 bases: TGTGCCTCGAGGCAGCAATATCGATACAATGAGCAGTTCTTC. Translation: CASRQQYRYNEQFF.

This clonotype has just one count. This chain uses TRBV6-1 with TRBJ1-2; 7 bases map to TRBD1. The V gene's germline CDR1 is MNHNS and CDR2 SASEGT. The V gene end was trimmed by 5 bases and the J gene end by 4 bases; junction bases not matched to a gene: 4. The CDR3 loop spans 13 amino acids. CDR3 sequence (DNA): TGTGCCAGCAGTCCTACAGGGGCCTATGGCTACACCTTC. Residues: CASSPTGAYGYTF.

In this sample, this clonotype turned up a few times. The CDR3 sequence is CASSVAGQGTDNEQFF. The CDR3 DNA follows: TGTGCCAGCAGCGTAGCTGGCCAGGGGACTGACAATGAGCAGTTCTTC. This rearrangement joins TRBV9 to TRBJ2-1, with D possibly called TRBD1 or TRBD2 (6 bases each). The V end lost 0 bases, the J end lost 5 bases, and 15 bases lay between the germline ends. Germline CDR1 is SGDLS and CDR2 is YYNGEE. CDR3 length: 16 residues.

The V and J genes are TRBV29-1 and TRBJ2-1; D is possibly TRBD1 (5 bases). Trimming removed 4 bases at V and 10 bases at J, with 14 bases between. Germline V gene lookup returns CDR1 SQVTM and CDR2 ANQGSEA. The CDR3 spans 12 residues. CDR3: CSVVTGPEEQFF. The CDR3 nucleotides are TGCAGCGTTGTAACAGGCCCCGAGGAGCAGTTCTTC.

This clonotype was seen more than once but under ten times. The V and J genes are TRBV20-1 and TRBJ1-1; D is possibly TRBD1 (5 bases). The CDR3 extends over 14 amino acids. Germline lookup yields CDR1 DFQATT and CDR2 SNEGSKA (reference sequence). V lost 5 bases to trimming and J lost 6 bases, with 19 bases between them. CDR3 sequence reads: CSALRGPGLPEAFF. For the CDR3, the DNA is TGCAGTGCTTTAAGGGGACCAGGGTTACCTGAAGCTTTCTTT.

The chain carries TRBV9 and TRBJ2-1; TRBD1 matches 8 bases. The CDR3 runs to 17 residues. Germline CDR1 is SGDLS and CDR2 is YYNGEE. V was clipped by 2 bases and J by 3 bases; unmatched bases: 10. The DNA of the CDR3 is TGTGCCAGCAGCGTTAGTAGGACAGGGCTATACTACAATGAGCAGTTCTTC. Translation: CASSVSRTGLYYNEQFF.

The CDR3 spells CASSPRTSGSKYNEQFF. In DNA form, the CDR3 reads TGTGCCAGCAGTCCCCGGACTAGCGGGAGTAAGTACAATGAGCAGTTCTTC. This rearrangement joins TRBV12-3 or TRBV12-4 to TRBJ2-1; TRBD2 aligns across 13 bases. J gave up 4 bases and V 5 bases, and 8 bases lay outside the gene matches. The CDR3 runs to 17 residues.

In this sample, this clonotype turned up a few times. The V gene is TRBV29-1, the J gene TRBJ2-7; possibly TRBD1 or TRBD2 for D (6 bases each). Germline CDR1 and CDR2: SQVTM and ANQGSEA. The CDR3 is made up of 12 amino acids. The V gene lost 4 bases and the J gene lost 6 bases, with 13 bases spanning the gap. The CDR3 DNA follows: TGCAGCGTTGTATTAGGGGGGACCGAGCAGTACTTC. It yields the protein CSVVLGGTEQYF.

The chain recombines TRBV20-1 with TRBJ2-5; either TRBD1 or TRBD2 may supply D (5 bases each). Trimming left V 1 base short and J 5 bases short, with 8 bases between. The V gene's germline CDR1 is DFQATT and CDR2 SNEGSKA (reference sequence). The CDR3 extends over 12 amino acids. The CDR3 region has the DNA TGCAGTGCTAGAGCCGGGGCGGAGACCCAGTACTTC. Encoded protein: CSARAGAETQYF.

The CDR3 bases are TGCAGTGCTAGACCCCCGACTAGCGGGAGGGTTTACGAGCAGTACTTC. Residues: CSARPPTSGRVYEQYF. The gene calls are TRBV20-1 and TRBJ2-7; 14 bases line up with TRBD2. The CDR3 has 16 amino acids. V shed 2 bases, J shed 4 bases, and the junction held 7 bases outside the gene matches. Germline values: CDR1 DFQATT, CDR2 SNEGSKA (reference sequence).

In its sample, this clonotype was seen a few times. This chain uses TRBV28 with TRBJ2-2, with TRBD2 identical over 8 bases. The CDR3 extends over 17 amino acids. Looked up from germline, CDR1 is MDHEN and CDR2 is SYDVKM. The V and J ends lost 3 bases and 5 bases, in that order; junction bases with no gene match: 11. CDR3 bases: TGTGCCAGCAGTTTGCTTACCGGGACTAGTCGAACCGGGGAGCTGTTTTTT. It yields the protein CASSLLTGTSRTGELFF. The full variable domain, with the rest looked up from reference TRBV28 and TRBJ2-2, is DVKVTQSSRYLVKRTGEKVFLECVQDMDHENMFWYRQDPGLGLRLIYFSYDVKMKEKGDIPEGYSVSREKKERFSLILESASTNQTSMYLCASSLLTGTSRTGELFFGEGSRLTVL.

This clonotype was recorded at least ten times. The V gene is TRBV20-1, the J gene TRBJ2-7; 7 bases are a match to TRBD1. CDR1 and CDR2 (germline): DFQATT, SNEGSKA (reference sequence). V shed 6 bases, J shed 4 bases, and the junction held 9 bases outside the gene matches. The CDR3 length is 13 residues. In nucleotides, the CDR3 is TGCAGTGCACGGGACAGCTCTCGGTACGAGCAGTACTTC. Protein: CSARDSSRYEQYF.

The gene calls are TRBV7-2 and TRBJ2-5; the D gene is possibly TRBD2 (5 bases). This CDR3 has 17 amino acids. Deletions cut 4 bases from V and 1 base from J, with 19 bases between. CDR1 is SGHTA, CDR2 FQGNSA, per germline. In nucleotides, the CDR3 is TGTGCCAGCAGCTCGCCGGCCGGTCGGGGAGTCCAAGAGACCCAGTACTTC. Translated, it gives CASSSPAGRGVQETQYF.

This clonotype was found a few times. The rearrangement uses TRBV9 and TRBJ2-5; D is possibly TRBD1 (7 bases). V lost 3 bases and J 5 bases, leaving 14 bases between the germline ends. The CDR3 has 14 amino acids. CDR1 is SGDLS, CDR2 YYNGEE, per germline. The CDR3 loop is CASSATGRKETQYF. The DNA of the CDR3 is TGTGCCAGCAGCGCGACAGGGAGGAAGGAGACCCAGTACTTC.